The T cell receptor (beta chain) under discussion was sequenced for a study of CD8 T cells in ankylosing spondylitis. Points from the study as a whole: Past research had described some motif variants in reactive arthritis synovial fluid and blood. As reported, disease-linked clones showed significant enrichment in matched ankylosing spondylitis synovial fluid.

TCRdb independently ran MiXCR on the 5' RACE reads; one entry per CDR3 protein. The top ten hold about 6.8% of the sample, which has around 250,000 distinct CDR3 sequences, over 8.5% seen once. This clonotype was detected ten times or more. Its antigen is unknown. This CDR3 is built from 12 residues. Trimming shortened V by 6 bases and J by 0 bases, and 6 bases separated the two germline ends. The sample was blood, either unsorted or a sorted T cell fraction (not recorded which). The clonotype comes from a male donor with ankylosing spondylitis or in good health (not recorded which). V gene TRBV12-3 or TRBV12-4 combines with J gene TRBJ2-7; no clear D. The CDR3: CASSFHSYEQYF. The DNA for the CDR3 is TGTGCCAGCAGCTTCCACTCCTACGAGCAGTACTTC.